This record concerns one TCR beta chain sequence. The specificity of this receptor is unknown. No base qualities exist here, and no much larger clone lies one base off it. The entry originates in a study of T-cell memory formation after mild COVID-19 (TCRdb year 2021). With respect to the entire study: TCR sequence clusters from the two donors were found to be largely donor specific. In a couple of donors, T-cell clones that expanded and contracted after mild COVID-19 were tracked by sequencing TCRalpha and TCRbeta repertoires over time. Two young, previously healthy adult volunteers, one female and one male, were included in the cohort. Overall study outcomes, separate from this receptor: Contracting CD4+ clones turned up mainly in the CM and EM memory subsets, whereas EMRA was where CD8+ clones were enriched. The study included only a couple of mild cases, and larger cohorts that include severe cases with pre-infection samples were judged to be necessary. Balanced CD4/CD8 phenotypes were observed for clones contracting from day 15 to 85, whereas a bias towards CD4+ was observed for a second wave of clones expanding from day 15 to 37. SARS-CoV-2 specificity of the second-wave clones peaking on day 37 was not confirmed. Some responding clones were found in pre-infection memory, which suggests that pre-existing cross-reactive memory T cells took part in the SARS-CoV-2 response.

The instrument given in TCRdb is Illumina NovaSeq 6000. TCRalpha and TCRbeta cDNA libraries were built by 5'RACE with constant-segment primers, adding sample barcodes and unique molecular identifiers. Trizol reagent was used to extract RNA from every sample. Amplification of the libraries took two PCR steps, and the second step added a second sample barcode plus Illumina TruSeq adapters. Sequencing of the libraries was done on an Illumina NovaSeq, producing 2 x 150 bp paired-end reads. The study's processing was this. Demultiplexing of reads and collapsing into UMI-guided consensus sequences were performed with migec v1.2.7. Using mixcr v2.1.11, the UMI consensuses were aligned to TRA and TRB V and J templates and assembled into clonotypes. Clonotypes were classified as expanded or contracted when called significant by both edgeR and NoisET, with noise models trained on biological replicates. For edgeR calls, the thresholds were a false discovery rate-adjusted p below 0.01 and a log2 fold-change of 1. As an exploratory analysis of dynamics, PCA with hierarchical clustering was applied to max-normalized trajectories of the 1000 most abundant clonotypes. Separately sequenced CD4+ and CD8+ repertoires were used to assign a CD4 or CD8 phenotype to each responding clone. TCRdb applied fastp at Q25 and MiXCR to the public reads, then kept only in-frame beta chains. CDR3 protein duplicates are merged, each entry listing the most common genes and DNA. These V and J calls rely on TCRdb rather than the paper's analysis. Here the sample has about half a million distinct CDR3 sequences; around a sixth occur a single time. The top ten clonotypes cover about 12% of the sample.

Ficoll-Paque density gradient centrifugation was the method used to isolate PBMCs. The sequencing input was PBMCs or a T cell subset sorted from them (not recorded which). The receptor's source is an adult woman who had mild COVID-19 (a few samples of this study predate the infection). The sample titles of this study are shuffled in the database, so cell type and time point are left out; the donor was told from shared clones.

The base sequence is TGTGCCAGCAGTCCTACCTGGGGGGGCAATGAGCAGTTCTTC. Translation gives CASSPTWGGNEQFF. Rearrangement joined TRBV7-7 to TRBJ2-1; 7 bases in the middle match TRBD2. Unmatched junction bases come to 8, with V trimmed by 6 bases and J by 6 bases. Taken from cysteine to phenylalanine, the CDR3 has 14 residues. Of all the DNA, just the CDR3 is kept, 42 bases in frame from base 1. CDR1 and CDR2 are read off the germline V gene (reference sequence) as SSHAT and FNYEAQ.